This T cell receptor beta chain was observed in a study of PD-1 blockade in classical Hodgkin lymphoma. This table comes from immunoSEQ multiplex PCR, and its TCRdb copy is limited to in-frame clones, with some not included. The data show 9,900 or so clones, about 70% seen once. This CDR3 is 15 amino acids long. With V trimmed by 4 bases and J by 6 bases, 7 bases remained unmatched. Germline V lookup: CDR1 MNHEY, CDR2 SVGAGI. The patients all showed relapse after autologous stem cell transplantation, while their brentuximab vedotin exposure varied. This clone was seen just once. The sequence came from a human donor with classical Hodgkin lymphoma. The source material was peripheral blood mononuclear cells (PBMCs), sampled at baseline. This chain connects TRBV6-5 to TRBJ1-2; 11 positions match TRBD1. Written as DNA, the CDR3 is TGTGCCAGCAGTTCGGCCGGGACAGGGGGGCATGGCTACACCTTC. Translation gives CASSSAGTGGHGYTF.